This TCR beta chain stems from a study of blood T cell repertoires in COVID-19. Across the whole study: COVID-19 samples from acute and convalescent phases originated in the United States, Italy and Spain. PBMCs, B-cell-depleted T cells, or T cells were the source of the cDNA or gDNA that made up the material.

Original data processing: Estimation of nucleated cell counts was performed using reference gene primer amplification. Profiled with immunoSEQ multiplex PCR; TCRdb holds only in-frame clones, not every one. V, J and clone size were drawn from that table, and D and trimming were deduced from the DNA. The data show approximately 670,000 clones, 75% to 90% seen once. The CDR3 consists of 14 residues. Trimming pared 2 bases from V and 7 bases from J, leaving 13 bases between. The germline gives CDR1 KGHDR, CDR2 SFDVKD. This clone has only a few counts. The sequenced material came from peripheral blood. This rearrangement joins TRBV24-1 to TRBJ1-2, with a weak D call TRBD1 (5 bases). The TCR sequence derives from a woman aged 18-35 years with acute or convalescent COVID-19. The CDR3 region is CATSDSWQGGGYTF. CDR3 nucleotides: TGTGCCACCAGTGATTCCTGGCAGGGAGGTGGCTACACCTTC.